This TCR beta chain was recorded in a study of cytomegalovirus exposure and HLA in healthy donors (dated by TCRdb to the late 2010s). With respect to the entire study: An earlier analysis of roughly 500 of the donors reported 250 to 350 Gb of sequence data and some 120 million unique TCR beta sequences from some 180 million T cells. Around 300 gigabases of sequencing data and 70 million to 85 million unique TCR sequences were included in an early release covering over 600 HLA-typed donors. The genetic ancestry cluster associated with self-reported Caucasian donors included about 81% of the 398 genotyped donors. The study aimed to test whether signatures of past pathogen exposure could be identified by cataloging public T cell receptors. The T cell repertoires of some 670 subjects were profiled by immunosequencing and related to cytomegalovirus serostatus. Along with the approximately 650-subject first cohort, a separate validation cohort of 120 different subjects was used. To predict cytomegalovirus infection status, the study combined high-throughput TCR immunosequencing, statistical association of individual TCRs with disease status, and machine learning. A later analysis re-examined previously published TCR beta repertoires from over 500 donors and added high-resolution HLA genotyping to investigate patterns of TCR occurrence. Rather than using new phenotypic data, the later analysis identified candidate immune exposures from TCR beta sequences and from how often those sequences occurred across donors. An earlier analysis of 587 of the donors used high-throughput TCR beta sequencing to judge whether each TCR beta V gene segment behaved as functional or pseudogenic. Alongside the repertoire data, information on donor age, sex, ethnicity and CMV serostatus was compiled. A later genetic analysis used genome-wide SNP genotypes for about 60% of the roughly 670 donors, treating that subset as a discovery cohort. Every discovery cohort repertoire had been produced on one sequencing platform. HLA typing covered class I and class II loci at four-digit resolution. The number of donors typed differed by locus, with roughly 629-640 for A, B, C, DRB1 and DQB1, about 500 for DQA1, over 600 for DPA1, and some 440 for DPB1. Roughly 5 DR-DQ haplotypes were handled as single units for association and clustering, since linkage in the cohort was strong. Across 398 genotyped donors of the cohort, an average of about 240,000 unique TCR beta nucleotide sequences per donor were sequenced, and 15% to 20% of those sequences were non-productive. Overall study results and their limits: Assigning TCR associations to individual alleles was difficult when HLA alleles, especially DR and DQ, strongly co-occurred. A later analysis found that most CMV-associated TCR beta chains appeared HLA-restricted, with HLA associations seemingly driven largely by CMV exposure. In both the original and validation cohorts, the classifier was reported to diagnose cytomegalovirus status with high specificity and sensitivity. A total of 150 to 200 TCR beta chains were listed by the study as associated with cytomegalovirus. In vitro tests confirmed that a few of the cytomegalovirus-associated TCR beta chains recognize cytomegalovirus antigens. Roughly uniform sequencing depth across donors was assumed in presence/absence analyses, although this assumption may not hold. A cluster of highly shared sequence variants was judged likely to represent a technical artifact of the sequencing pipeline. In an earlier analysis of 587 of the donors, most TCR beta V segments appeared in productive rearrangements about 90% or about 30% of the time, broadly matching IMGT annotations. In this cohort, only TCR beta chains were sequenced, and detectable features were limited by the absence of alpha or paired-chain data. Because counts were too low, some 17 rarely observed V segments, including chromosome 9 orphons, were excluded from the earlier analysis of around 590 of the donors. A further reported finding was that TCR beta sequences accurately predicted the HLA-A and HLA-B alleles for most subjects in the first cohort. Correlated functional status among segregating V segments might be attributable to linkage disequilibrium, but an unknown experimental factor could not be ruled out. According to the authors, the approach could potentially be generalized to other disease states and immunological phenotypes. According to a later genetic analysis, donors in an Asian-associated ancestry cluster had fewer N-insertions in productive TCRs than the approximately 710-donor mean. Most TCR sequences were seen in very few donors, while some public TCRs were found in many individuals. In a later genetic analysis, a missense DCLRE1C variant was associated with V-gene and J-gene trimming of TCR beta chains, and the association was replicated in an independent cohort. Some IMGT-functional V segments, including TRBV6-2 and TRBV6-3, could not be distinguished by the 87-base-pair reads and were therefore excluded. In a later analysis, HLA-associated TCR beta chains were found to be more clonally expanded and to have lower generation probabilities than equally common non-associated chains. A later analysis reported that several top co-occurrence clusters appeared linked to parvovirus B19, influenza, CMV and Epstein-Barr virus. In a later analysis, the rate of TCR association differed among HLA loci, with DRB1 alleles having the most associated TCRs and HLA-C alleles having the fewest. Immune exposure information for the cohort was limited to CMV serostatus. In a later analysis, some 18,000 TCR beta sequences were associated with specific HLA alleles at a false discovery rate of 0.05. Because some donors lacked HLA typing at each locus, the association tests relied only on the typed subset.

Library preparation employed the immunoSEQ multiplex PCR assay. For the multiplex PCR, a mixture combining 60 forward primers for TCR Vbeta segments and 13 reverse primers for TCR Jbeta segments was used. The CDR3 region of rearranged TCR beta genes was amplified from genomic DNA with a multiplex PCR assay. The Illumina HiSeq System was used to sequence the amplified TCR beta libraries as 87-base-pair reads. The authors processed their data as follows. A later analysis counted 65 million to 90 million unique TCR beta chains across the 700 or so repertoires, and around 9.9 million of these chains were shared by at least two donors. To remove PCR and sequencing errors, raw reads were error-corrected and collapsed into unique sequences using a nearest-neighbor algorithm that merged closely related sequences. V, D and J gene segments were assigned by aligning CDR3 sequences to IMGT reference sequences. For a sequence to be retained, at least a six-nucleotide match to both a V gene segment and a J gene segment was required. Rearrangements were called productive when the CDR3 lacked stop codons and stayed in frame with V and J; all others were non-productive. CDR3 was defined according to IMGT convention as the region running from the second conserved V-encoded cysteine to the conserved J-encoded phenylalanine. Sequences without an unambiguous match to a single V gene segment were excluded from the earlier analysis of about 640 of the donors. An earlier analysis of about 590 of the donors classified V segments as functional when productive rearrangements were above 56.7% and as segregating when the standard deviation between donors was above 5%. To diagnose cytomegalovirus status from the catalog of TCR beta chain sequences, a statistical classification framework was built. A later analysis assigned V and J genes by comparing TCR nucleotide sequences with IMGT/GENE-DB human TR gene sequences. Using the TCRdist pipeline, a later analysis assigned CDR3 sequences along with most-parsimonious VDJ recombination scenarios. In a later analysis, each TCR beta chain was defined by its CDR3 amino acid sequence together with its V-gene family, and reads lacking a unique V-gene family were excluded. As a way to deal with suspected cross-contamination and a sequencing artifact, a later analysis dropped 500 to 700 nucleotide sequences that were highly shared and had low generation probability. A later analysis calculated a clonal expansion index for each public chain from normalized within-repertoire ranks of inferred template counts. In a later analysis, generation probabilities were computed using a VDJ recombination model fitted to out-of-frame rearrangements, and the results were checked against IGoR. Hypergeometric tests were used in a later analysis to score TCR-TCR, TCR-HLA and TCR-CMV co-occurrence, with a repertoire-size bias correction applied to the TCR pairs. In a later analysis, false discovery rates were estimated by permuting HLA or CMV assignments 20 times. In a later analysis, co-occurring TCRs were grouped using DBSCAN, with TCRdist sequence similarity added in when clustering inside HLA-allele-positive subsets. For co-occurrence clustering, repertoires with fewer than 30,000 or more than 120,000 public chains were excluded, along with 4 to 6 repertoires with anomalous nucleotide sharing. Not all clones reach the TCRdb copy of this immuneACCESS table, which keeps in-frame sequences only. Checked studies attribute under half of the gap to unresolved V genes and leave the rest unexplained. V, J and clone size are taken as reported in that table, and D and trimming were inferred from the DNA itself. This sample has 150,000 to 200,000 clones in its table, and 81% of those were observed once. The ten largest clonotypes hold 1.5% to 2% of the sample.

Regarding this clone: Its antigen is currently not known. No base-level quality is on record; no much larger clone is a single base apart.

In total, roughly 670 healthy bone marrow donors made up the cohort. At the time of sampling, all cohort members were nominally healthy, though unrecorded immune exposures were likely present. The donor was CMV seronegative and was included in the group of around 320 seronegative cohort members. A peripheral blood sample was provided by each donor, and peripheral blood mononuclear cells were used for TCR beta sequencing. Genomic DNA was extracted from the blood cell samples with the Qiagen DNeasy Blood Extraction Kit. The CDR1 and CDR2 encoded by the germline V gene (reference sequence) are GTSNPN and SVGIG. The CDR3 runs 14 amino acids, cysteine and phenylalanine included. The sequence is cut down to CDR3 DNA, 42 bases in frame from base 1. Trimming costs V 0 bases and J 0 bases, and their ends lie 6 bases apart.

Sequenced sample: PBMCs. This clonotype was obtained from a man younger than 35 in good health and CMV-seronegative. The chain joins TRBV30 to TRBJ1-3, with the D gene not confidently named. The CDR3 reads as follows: CAWSVGSSGNTIYF. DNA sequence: TGTGCCTGGAGTGTAGGGAGCTCTGGAAACACCATATATTTT.